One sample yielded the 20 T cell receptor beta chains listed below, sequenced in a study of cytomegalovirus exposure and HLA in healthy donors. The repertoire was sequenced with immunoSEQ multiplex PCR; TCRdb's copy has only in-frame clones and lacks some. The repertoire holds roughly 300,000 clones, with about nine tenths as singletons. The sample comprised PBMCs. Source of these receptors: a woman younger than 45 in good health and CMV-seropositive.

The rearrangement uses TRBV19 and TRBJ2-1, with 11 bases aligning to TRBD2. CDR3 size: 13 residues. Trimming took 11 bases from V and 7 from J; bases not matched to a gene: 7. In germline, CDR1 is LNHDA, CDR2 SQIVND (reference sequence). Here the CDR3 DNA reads TGTGCCGCCACTAGCGGGAGTAAGAATGAGCAGTTCTTC. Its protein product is CAATSGSKNEQFF.

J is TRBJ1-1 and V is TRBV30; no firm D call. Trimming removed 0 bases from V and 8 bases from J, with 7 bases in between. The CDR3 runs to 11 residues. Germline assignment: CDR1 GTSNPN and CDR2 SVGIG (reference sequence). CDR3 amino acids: CAWSVGREAFF. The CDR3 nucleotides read TGTGCCTGGAGTGTAGGTAGAGAAGCTTTCTTT.

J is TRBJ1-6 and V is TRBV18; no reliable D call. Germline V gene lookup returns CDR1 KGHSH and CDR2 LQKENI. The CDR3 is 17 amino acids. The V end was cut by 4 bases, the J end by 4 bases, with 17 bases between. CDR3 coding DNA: TGTGCCAGCTCACAATACCGGGAATCGATTTATAATTCACCCCTCCACTTT. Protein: CASSQYRESIYNSPLHF.

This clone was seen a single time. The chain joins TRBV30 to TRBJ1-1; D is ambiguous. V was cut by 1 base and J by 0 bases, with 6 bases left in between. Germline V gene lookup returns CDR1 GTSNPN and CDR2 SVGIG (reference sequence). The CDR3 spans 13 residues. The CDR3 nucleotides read TGTGCCTGGAGTGACCAGATGAACACTGAAGCTTTCTTT. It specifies CAWSDQMNTEAFF. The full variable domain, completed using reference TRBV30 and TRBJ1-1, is SQTIHQWPATLVQPVGSPLSLECTVEGTSNPNLYWYRQAAGRGLQLLFYSVGIGQISSEVPQNLSASRPQDRQFILSSKKLLLSDSGFYLCAWSDQMNTEAFFGQGTRLTVV.

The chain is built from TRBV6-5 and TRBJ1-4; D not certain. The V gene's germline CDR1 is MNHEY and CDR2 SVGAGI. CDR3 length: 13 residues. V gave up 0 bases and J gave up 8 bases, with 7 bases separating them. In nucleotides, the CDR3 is TGTGCCAGCAGTTACTCGGGAGGGGAAAAACTGTTTTTT. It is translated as CASSYSGGEKLFF.

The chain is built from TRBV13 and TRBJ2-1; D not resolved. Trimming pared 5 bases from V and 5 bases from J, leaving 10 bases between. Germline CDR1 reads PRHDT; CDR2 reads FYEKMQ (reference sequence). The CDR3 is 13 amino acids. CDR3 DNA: TGTGCCAGCAGCCTGGGTGACGACAATGAGCAGTTCTTC. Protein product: CASSLGDDNEQFF.

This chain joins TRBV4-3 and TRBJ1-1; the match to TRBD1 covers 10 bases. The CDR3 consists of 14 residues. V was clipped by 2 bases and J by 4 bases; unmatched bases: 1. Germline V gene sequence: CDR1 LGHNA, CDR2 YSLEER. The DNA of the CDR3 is TGCGCCAGCAGCCAACGGACAGGGGGCACTGAAGCTTTCTTT. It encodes CASSQRTGGTEAFF.

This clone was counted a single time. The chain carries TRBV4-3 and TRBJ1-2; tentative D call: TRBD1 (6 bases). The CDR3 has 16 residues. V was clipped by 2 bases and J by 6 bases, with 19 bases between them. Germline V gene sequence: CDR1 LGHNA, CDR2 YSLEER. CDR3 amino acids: CASSQSGHTYVHGYTF. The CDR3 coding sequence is TGCGCCAGCAGCCAATCGGGACATACATACGTTCATGGCTACACCTTC.

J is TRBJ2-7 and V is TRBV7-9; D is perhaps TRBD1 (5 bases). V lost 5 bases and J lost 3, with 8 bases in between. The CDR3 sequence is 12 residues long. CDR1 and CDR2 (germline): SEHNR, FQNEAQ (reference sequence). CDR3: CASSPTVYEQYF. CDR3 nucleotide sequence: TGTGCCAGCAGCCCGACAGTCTACGAGCAGTACTTC.

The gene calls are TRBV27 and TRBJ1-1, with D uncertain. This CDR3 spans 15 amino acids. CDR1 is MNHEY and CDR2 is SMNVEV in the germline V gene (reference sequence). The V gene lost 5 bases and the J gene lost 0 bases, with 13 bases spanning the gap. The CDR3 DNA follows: TGTGCCAGCAGTCCGATAGCCCGGATGAACACTGAAGCTTTCTTT. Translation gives CASSPIARMNTEAFF.

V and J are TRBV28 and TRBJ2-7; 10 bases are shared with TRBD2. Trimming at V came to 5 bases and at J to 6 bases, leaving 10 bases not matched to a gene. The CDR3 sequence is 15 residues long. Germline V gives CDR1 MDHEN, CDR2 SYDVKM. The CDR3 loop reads CASSPLAGVSLEQYF. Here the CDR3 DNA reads TGTGCCAGCAGTCCGCTAGCGGGAGTGTCACTCGAGCAGTACTTC.

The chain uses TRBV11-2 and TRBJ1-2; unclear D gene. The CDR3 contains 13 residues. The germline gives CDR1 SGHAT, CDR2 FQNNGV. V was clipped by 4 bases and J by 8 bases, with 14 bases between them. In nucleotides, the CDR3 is TGTGCCAGCAGCTCGATACAGAGAGCGGGCTACACCTTC. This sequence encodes CASSSIQRAGYTF.

This CDR3 is CASSPQSGTGVHEQYF. The DNA for the CDR3 is TGTGCCAGCAGCCCACAGTCCGGGACAGGGGTACACGAGCAGTACTTC. V is TRBV7-6 and J is TRBJ2-7, with 10 bases that match TRBD1. The CDR3 spans 16 residues. The V segment lost 5 bases and the J segment 5 bases; nucleotides outside the gene matches: 12. Germline V gene lookup returns CDR1 SGHVS and CDR2 FNYEAQ.

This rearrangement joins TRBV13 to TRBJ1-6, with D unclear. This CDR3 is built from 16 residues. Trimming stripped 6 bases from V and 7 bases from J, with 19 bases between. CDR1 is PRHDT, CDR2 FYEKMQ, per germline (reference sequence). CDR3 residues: CASRSEITVGNSPLHF. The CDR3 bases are TGTGCCAGCAGATCTGAAATAACAGTGGGGAATTCACCCCTCCACTTT.

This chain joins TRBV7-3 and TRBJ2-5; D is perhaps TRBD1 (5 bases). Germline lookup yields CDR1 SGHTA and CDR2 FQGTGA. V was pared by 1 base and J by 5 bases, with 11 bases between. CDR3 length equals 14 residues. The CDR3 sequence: CASSLSRDAETQYF. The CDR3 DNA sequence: TGTGCCAGCAGCTTAAGCAGGGATGCGGAGACCCAGTACTTC.

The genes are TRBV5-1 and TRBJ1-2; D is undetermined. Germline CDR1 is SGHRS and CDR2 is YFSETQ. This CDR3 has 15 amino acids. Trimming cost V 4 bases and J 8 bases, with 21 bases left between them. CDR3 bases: TGCGCCAGCAGCCTGTCCGGACTCTACCCTGTGGGCTACACCTTC. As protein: CASSLSGLYPVGYTF.

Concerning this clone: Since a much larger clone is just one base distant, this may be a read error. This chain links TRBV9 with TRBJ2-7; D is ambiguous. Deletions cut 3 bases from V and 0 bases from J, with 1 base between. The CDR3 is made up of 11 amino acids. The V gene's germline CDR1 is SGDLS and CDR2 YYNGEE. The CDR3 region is CASSASYEQYF. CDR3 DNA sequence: TGTGCCAGCAGCGCCTCCTACGAGCAGTACTTC.

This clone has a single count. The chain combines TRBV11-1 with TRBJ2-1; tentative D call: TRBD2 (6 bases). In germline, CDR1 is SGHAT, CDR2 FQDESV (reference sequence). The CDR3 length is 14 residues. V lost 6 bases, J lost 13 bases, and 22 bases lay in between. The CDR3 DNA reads TGTGCCAGCAGATCAAACGACGGGCGGGAAGGTCAGTTCTTC. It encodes CASRSNDGREGQFF.

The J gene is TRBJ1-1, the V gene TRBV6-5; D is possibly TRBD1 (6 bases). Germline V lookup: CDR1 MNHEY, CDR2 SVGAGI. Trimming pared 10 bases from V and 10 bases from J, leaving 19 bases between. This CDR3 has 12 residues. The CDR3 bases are TGTGCCACCAGGGGCTCCTCTAAAGTAGCTTTCTTT. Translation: CATRGSSKVAFF.

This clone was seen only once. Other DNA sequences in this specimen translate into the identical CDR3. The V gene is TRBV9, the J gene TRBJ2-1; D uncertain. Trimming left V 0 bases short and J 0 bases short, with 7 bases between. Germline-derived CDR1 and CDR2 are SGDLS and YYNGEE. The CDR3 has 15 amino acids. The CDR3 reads CASSVGRPSYNEQFF. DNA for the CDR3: TGTGCCAGCAGCGTAGGCAGGCCCTCCTACAATGAGCAGTTCTTC.